A selection of T cell receptor beta chains follows, all from one sample in a study of post-analysis software for immune sequencing data. Using its own MiXCR run on the PCR reads, TCRdb lists one record per CDR3 protein. The sample carries under 200,000 distinct CDR3 sequences, roughly 30% recorded once. Sequenced sample: blood. All receptors derive from a girl aged 2-17 years with multiple sclerosis. CDR3s leave out the opening cysteine and the closing phenylalanine or tryptophan.

V gene	J gene	CDR3 protein
TRBV10-1	TRBJ2-4	ASPPRAGLAKNIQY
TRBV29-1	TRBJ2-1	SVASTSGSSYNEQF
TRBV7-9	TRBJ2-5	ASSFRDSYEQY
TRBV5-6	TRBJ1-4	ASSRDRGQRINEKLF
TRBV5-6	TRBJ1-4	ASSLPGGGNEKLF
TRBV20-1	TRBJ2-1	STITNSGKSNEQF
TRBV6-5	TRBJ2-1	ASSYSGGYEQF
TRBV5-1	TRBJ2-7	ASSASGQRYEQY
TRBV5-1	TRBJ1-1	ASSQDTRRAF
TRBV6-1	TRBJ1-5	ASAETGRSNQPQH
TRBV24-1	TRBJ2-1	ATSDPGTSNNEQF
TRBV12-3/TRBV12-4	TRBJ2-3	ASSFYGGNTDTQY
TRBV20-1	TRBJ1-4	SVCGRGNEKLF
TRBV20-1	TRBJ2-7	SAPIVGLSSYEQY
TRBV6-1	TRBJ1-2	ASSEGRQGNIRGYT
TRBV2	TRBJ1-5	ASSVSGSNQPQH